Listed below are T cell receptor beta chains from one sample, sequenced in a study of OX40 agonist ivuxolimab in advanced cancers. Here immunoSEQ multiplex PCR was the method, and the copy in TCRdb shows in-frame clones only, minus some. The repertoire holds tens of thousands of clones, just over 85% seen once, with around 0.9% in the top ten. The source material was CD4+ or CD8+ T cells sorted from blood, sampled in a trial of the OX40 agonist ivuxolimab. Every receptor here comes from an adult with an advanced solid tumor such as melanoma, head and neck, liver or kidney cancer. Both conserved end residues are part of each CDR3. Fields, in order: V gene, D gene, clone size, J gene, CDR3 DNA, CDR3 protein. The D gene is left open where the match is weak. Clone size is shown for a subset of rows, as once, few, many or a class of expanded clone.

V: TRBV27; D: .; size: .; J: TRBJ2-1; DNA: TGTGCCAGCAGTTTTCTATTTAGCGATGAGCAGTTCTTC; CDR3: CASSFLFSDEQFF
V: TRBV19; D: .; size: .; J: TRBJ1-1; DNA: TGTGCCAGTACCCTCGGGGGGGGTACCACTGAAGCTTTCTTT; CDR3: CASTLGGGTTEAFF
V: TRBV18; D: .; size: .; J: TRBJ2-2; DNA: TGTGCCAGCTCACCCTCGTCGGAGGTCGGGGAGCTGTTTTTT; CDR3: CASSPSSEVGELFF
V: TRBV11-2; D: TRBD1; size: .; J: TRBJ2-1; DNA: TGTGCCAGCAGCTTAGGCAGGGGACAGCACTCCTACAATGAGCAGTTCTTC; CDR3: CASSLGRGQHSYNEQFF
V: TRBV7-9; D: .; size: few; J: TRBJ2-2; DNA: TGTGCCAGCAGCCCCACCGGGGAGCTGTTTTTT; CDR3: CASSPTGELFF
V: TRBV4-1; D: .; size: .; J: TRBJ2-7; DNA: TGCGCCAGCAGCCAAGACGCAACAGGTTTACTCTACGAGCAGTACTTC; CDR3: CASSQDATGLLYEQYF
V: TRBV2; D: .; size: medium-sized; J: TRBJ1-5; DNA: TGTGCCAGCAGTGAAGCGACTCAGCCCCAGCATTTT; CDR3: CASSEATQPQHF
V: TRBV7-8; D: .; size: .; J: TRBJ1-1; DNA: TGTGCCAGCAGCCCCGGACAGATTGCTGAAGCTTTCTTT; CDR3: CASSPGQIAEAFF
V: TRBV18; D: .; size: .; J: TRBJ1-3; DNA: TGTGCCAGCTCACCACCGACGGGGAATGGAAACACCATATATTTT; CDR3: CASSPPTGNGNTIYF
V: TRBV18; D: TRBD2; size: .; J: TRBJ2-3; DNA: TGTGCCAGCTCACCAATGGGACTAGCGGCAGATACGCAGTATTTT; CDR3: CASSPMGLAADTQYF
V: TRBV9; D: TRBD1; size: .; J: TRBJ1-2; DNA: TGTGCCAGCAGCGCGGGACAGGGGAACTATGGCTACACCTTC; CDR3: CASSAGQGNYGYTF
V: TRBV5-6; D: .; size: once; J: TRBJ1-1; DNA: TGTGCCAGCAGCCGCGGGACAAGTAACACTGAAGCTTTCTTT; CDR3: CASSRGTSNTEAFF
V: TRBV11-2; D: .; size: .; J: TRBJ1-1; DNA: TGTGCCAGCAGCTTTCTAAAGATGAGGGACACTGAAGCTTTCTTT; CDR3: CASSFLKMRDTEAFF
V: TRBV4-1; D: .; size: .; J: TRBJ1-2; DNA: TGCGCCAGCAGCCAAGAGGGACGGACCTATGGCTACACCTTC; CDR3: CASSQEGRTYGYTF
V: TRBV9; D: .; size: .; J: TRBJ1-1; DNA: TGTGCCAGCAGCCCAGGGAGGACGCTCGGAGGGAACACTGAAGCTTTCTTT; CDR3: CASSPGRTLGGNTEAFF
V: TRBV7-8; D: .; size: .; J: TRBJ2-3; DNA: TGTGCCAGCAGCTTATTGAGGACCAGCACAGATACGCAGTATTTT; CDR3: CASSLLRTSTDTQYF
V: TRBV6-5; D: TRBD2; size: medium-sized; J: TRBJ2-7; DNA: TGTGCCAGCAAGAGCGGGAGAGGCGAGCAGTACTTC; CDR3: CASKSGRGEQYF
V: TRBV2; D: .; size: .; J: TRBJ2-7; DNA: TGTGCCAGCAGTGAAGATGGGCCCGGATACGAGCAGTACTTC; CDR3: CASSEDGPGYEQYF
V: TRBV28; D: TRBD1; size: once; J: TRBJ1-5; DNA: TGTGCCAGCAGGACTATTCCGGGACAGAGCAATCAGCCCCAGCATTTT; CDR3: CASRTIPGQSNQPQHF
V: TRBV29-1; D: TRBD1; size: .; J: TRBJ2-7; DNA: TGCAGCGTCAGGACAGGGACCTACGAGCAGTACTTC; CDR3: CSVRTGTYEQYF
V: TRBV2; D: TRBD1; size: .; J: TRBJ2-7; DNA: TGTGCCAGCAGTTTCAGGGGGCGAAGCTCCTACGAGCAGTACTTC; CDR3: CASSFRGRSSYEQYF
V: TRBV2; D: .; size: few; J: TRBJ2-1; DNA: TGTGCCAGCAGTCTCTACAATGAGCAGTTCTTC; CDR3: CASSLYNEQFF